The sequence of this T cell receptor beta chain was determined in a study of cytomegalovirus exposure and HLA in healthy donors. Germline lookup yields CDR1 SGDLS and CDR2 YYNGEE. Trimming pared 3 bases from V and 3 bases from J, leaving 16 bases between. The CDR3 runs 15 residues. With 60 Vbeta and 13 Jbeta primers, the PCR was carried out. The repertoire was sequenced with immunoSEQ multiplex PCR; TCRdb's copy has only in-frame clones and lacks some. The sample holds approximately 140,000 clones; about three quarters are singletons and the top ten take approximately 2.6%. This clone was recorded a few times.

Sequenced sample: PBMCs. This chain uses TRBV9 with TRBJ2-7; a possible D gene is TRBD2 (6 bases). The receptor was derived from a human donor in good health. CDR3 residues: CASSAGGDVGYEQYF. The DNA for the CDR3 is TGTGCCAGCAGCGCCGGAGGGGACGTGGGCTACGAGCAGTACTTC.